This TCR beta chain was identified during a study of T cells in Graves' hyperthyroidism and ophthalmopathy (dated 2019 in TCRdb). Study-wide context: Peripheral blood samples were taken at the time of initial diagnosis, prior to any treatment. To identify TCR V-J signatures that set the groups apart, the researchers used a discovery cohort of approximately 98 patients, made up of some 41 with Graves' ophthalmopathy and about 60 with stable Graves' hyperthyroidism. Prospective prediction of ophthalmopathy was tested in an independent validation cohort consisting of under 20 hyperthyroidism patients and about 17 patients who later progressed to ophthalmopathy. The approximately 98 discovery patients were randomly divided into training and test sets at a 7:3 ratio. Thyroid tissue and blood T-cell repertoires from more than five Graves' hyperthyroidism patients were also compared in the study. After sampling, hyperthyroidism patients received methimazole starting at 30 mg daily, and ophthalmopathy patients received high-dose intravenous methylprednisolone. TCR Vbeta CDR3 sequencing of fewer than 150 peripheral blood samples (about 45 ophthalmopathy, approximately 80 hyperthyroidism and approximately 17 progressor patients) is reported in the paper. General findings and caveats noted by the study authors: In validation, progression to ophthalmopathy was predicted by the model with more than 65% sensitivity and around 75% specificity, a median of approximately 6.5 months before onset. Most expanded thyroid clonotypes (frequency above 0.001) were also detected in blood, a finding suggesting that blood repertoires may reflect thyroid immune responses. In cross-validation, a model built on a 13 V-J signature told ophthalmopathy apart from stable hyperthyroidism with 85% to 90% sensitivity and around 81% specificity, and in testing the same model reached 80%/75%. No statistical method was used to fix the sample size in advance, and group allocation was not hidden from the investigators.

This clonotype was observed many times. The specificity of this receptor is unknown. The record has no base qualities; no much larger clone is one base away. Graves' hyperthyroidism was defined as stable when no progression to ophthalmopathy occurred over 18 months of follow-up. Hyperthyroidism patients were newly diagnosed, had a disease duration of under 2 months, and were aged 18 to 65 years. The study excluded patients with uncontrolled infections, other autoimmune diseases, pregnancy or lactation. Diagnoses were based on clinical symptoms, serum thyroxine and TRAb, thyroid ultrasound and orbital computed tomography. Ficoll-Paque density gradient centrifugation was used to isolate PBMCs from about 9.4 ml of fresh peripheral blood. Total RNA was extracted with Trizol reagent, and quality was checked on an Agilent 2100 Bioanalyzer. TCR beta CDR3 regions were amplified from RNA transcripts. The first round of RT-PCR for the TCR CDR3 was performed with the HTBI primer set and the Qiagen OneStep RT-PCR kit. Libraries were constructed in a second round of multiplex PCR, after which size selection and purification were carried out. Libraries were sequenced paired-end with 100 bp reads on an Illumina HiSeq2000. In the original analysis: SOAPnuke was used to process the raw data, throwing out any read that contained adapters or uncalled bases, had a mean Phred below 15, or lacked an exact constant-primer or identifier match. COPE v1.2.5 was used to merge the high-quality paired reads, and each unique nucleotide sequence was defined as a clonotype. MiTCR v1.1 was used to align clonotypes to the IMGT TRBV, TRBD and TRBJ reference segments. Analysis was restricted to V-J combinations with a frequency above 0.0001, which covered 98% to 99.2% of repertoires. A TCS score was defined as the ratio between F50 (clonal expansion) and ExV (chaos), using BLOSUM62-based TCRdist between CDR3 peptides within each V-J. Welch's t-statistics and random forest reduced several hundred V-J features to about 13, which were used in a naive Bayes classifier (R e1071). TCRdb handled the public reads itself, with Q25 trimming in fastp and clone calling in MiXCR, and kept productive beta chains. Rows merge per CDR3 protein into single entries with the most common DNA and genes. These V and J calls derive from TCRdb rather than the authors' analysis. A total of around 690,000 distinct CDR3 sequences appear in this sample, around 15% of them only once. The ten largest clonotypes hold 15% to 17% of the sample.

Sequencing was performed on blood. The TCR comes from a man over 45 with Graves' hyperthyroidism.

The CDR3: CAGSTGTVSQETQYF. The nucleotides are TGTGCCGGCTCGACCGGGACGGTTAGCCAAGAGACCCAGTACTTC. This chain joins TRBV11-2 to TRBJ2-5, with the D assignment possibly TRBD1 or TRBD2, given 5 matching bases for each. A distance of 20 bases separates the germline ends of V and J, which lose 11 bases and 1 base respectively. The germline V gene supplies CDR1 SGHAT and CDR2 FQNNGV. Including the terminal cysteine and phenylalanine, the CDR3 comprises 15 residues. Only the CDR3 DNA stays, 45 bases, in frame from base 1. The full variable domain, with segments outside the CDR3 supplied by the reference TRBV11-2 and TRBJ2-5 proteins, appears as EAGVAQSPRYKIIEKRQSVAFWCNPISGHATLYWYQQILGQGPKLLIQFQNNGVVDDSQLPKDRFSAERLKGVDSTLKIQPAKLEDSAVYLCAGSTGTVSQETQYFGPGTRLLVL.